Listed below are T cell receptor beta chains from one sample, sequenced in a study of blood T cell repertoires in COVID-19. Profiled with immunoSEQ multiplex PCR; TCRdb holds only in-frame clones, not every one. The sample records about 260,000 clones, 88% being singletons. Material: peripheral blood. The receptors shown here come from a man in his fifties or sixties who had recovered from COVID-19. Each CDR3 is given with its conserved first and last residue. D genes are given only for firm matches. Clone size is shown for a subset of rows, as once, few, many or a class of expanded clone.

j_call d_call clone_size v_call cdr3_aa cdr3_nt
TRBJ1-2 - - TRBV11-2 CASSLALGYTF TGTGCCAGCAGCTTAGCTTTGGGCTACACCTTC
TRBJ2-3 - - TRBV3-1/TRBV3-2 CASSPPRVGTDTQYF TGTGCCAGCAGCCCCCCCAGGGTTGGCACAGATACGCAGTATTTT
TRBJ2-3 TRBD1 - TRBV24-1 CATSDSGQPSTDTQYF TGTGCCACCAGTGATTCGGGACAGCCTAGCACAGATACGCAGTATTTT
TRBJ1-1 TRBD1 - TRBV19 CASSIGQGASLTEAFF TGTGCCAGTAGTATAGGACAGGGGGCGAGTTTAACTGAAGCTTTCTTT
TRBJ1-5 TRBD1 few TRBV6-5 CASRSGQGNQPQHF TGTGCCAGCAGATCGGGACAGGGGAATCAGCCCCAGCATTTT
TRBJ1-6 - - TRBV12-3/TRBV12-4 CASSYRTSSLHF TGTGCCAGCAGCTACAGGACATCTTCCCTCCACTTT
TRBJ1-2 TRBD1 - TRBV5-1 CASSLGTGGSDGYTF TGCGCCAGCAGCTTGGGGACAGGGGGCTCGGATGGCTACACCTTC
TRBJ2-6 - - TRBV27 CASLPLDSYPSGANVLTF TGTGCCAGCCTCCCGCTGGACAGCTATCCCTCTGGGGCCAACGTCCTGACTTTC
TRBJ1-1 - few TRBV4-1 CASSYHQTGNTEAFF TGCGCCAGCAGCTACCATCAGACAGGTAACACTGAAGCTTTCTTT
TRBJ1-1 TRBD1 - TRBV5-1 CASSLTGGDTEAFF TGCGCCAGCAGCCTGACAGGGGGGGACACTGAAGCTTTCTTT
TRBJ2-5 - - TRBV2 CASNRGQETQYF TGTGCCAGCAATAGGGGGCAAGAGACCCAGTACTTC
TRBJ1-2 - - TRBV11-2 CASSLGSGVRYGYTF TGTGCCAGCAGCTTAGGCAGCGGAGTACGGTATGGCTACACCTTC
TRBJ2-3 - - TRBV4-1 CASSQDWQGSDTQYF TGCGCCAGCAGCCAAGATTGGCAGGGTTCAGATACGCAGTATTTT
TRBJ1-1 - - TRBV3-1/TRBV3-2 CASSQGGGGAFF TGTGCCAGCAGCCAAGGAGGGGGTGGAGCTTTCTTT
TRBJ2-7 TRBD1 - TRBV18 CASSPLGQDGYEQYF TGTGCCAGCTCACCACTGGGACAGGATGGTTACGAGCAGTACTTC
TRBJ2-3 - - TRBV7-2 CASSSPAGQRTDTQYF TGTGCCAGCAGCTCCCCTGCGGGACAGCGCACAGATACGCAGTATTTT
TRBJ1-2 - - TRBV5-6 CASSLFGQWGKDPDGGYTF TGTGCCAGCAGCTTGTTTGGACAGTGGGGGAAAGACCCAGACGGTGGCTACACCTTC
TRBJ2-3 - - TRBV6-1 CASSVSQTISFPDTQYF TGTGCCAGCAGTGTTTCCCAGACAATAAGTTTCCCTGATACGCAGTATTTT
TRBJ1-5 - - TRBV6-5 CASSRQGGGQPQHF TGTGCCAGCAGTCGCCAGGGAGGAGGGCAGCCCCAGCATTTT
TRBJ1-5 - - TRBV18 CASSPPRSTGNQPQHF TGTGCCAGCTCACCACCCCGGTCTACGGGCAATCAGCCCCAGCATTTT
TRBJ2-2 TRBD2 - TRBV27 CASSSPGGGYTGELFF TGTGCCAGCAGTTCCCCCGGGGGGGGGTACACCGGGGAGCTGTTTTTT
TRBJ1-2 - - TRBV30 CAWSGGLGYGYTF TGTGCCTGGAGTGGGGGCCTTGGCTATGGCTACACCTTC
TRBJ2-2 TRBD1 - TRBV27 CASSPGQGNTGELFF TGTGCCAGCAGCCCGGGACAGGGAAACACCGGGGAGCTGTTTTTT
TRBJ1-3 TRBD1 - TRBV6-2/TRBV6-3 CASSPGGQGNTIYF TGTGCCAGCAGTCCAGGGGGCCAAGGAAACACCATATATTTT
TRBJ1-6 TRBD1 - TRBV4-2 CASSQEQGAGSPLHF TGTGCCAGCAGCCAAGAACAGGGGGCTGGTTCACCCCTCCACTTT
TRBJ1-1 - - TRBV18 CASSPNRVNTEAFF TGTGCCAGCTCACCAAATCGCGTGAACACTGAAGCTTTCTTT
TRBJ2-3 - - TRBV9 CASSVRGVTDTQYF TGTGCCAGCAGCGTAAGGGGTGTCACAGATACGCAGTATTTT